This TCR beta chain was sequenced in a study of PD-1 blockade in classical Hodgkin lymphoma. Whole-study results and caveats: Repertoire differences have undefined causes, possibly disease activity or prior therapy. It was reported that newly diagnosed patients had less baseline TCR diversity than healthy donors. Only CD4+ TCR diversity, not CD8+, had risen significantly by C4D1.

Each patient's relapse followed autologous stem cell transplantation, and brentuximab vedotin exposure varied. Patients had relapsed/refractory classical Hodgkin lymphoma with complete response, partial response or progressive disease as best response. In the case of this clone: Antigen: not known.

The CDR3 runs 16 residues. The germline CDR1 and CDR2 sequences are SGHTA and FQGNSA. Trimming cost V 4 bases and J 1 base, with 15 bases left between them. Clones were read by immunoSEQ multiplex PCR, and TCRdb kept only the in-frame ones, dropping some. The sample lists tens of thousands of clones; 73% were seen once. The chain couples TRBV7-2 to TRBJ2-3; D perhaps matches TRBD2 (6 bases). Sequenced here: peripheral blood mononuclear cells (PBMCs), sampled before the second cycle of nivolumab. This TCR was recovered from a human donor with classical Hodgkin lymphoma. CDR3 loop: CASSSALGLGTDTQYF. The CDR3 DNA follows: TGTGCCAGCAGCTCTGCTCTGGGACTGGGCACAGATACGCAGTATTTT.